This is a list of T cell receptor beta chains from one sample in a study of blood T cell repertoires in COVID-19. Measured with immunoSEQ multiplex PCR; TCRdb has only the in-frame clones, and not every one. The sample has about 120,000 clones, more than 75% seen once. Sequenced material: peripheral blood. Source of these receptors: a woman aged 45-65 years with acute or convalescent COVID-19. The CDR3 runs from the conserved cysteine through the conserved F or W. D genes are given only for firm matches. Part of the rows lack a size; the others show once, few, many or a class for expanded clones.

>-|TRBV6-1|-|TRBJ1-4
TGTGCCAGCAGTGTTTCGCGGGTTCTGGCAACTAATGAAAAACTGTTTTTT
CASSVSRVLATNEKLFF
>-|TRBV7-2|TRBD1|TRBJ1-2
TGTGCCAGCAGCTTAGATGCCGGACAGGGAAGAGGCTACACCTTC
CASSLDAGQGRGYTF
>-|TRBV3-1/TRBV3-2|-|TRBJ1-5
TGTGCCAGCAGCCCGGAAACCGAGGATACATATTATAGCAATCAGCCCCAGCATTTT
CASSPETEDTYYSNQPQHF
>-|TRBV11-3|-|TRBJ2-5
TGTGCCAGCAGCTTAGATTCTAGGGTGGAGGGTCAAGAGACCCAGTACTTC
CASSLDSRVEGQETQYF
>-|TRBV7-8|-|TRBJ1-6
TGTGCCAGCAGCTTAGTGGGGGGAATTGATAATTCACCCCTCCACTTT
CASSLVGGIDNSPLHF
>-|TRBV29-1|TRBD1|TRBJ1-1
TGCAGCGCTTTCACCCCGGGACAGGGAACTGAAGCTTTCTTT
CSAFTPGQGTEAFF
>-|TRBV16|TRBD1|TRBJ1-2
TGTGCCAGCAGCCAACCGGGACAGGGTGATAATGGCTACACCTTC
CASSQPGQGDNGYTF
>-|TRBV7-2|TRBD1|TRBJ1-5
TGTGCCAGCAGCCCCGGGACAGGGAGCAATCAGCCCCAGCATTTT
CASSPGTGSNQPQHF
>-|TRBV21-1|-|TRBJ1-2
TGTGCCAGCAGCAAAAGAGGGCAGGGGGGAGCGTATGGCTACACCTTC
CASSKRGQGGAYGYTF
>-|TRBV30|-|TRBJ1-2
TGTGCCTGGACCAACACTACAGAGGGTCTTTATGGCTACACCTTC
CAWTNTTEGLYGYTF
>once|TRBV5-1|-|TRBJ2-1
TGCGCCAGCAGCTTGACGCGGAGCTCCTACAATGAGCAGTTCTTC
CASSLTRSSYNEQFF
>-|TRBV11-3|-|TRBJ2-7
TGTGCCAGCAGCTTACAGGGATTCGACGAGCAGTACTTC
CASSLQGFDEQYF
>-|TRBV19|-|TRBJ1-5
TGTGCCAGTAGTAACAGGGGCAATCAGCCCCAGCATTTT
CASSNRGNQPQHF
>-|TRBV10-3|-|TRBJ1-5
TGTGCCATCAGTGCGGAGGGGAGGCAGCCCCAGCATTTT
CAISAEGRQPQHF
>-|TRBV7-2|TRBD2|TRBJ2-1
TGTGCCAGCAGCCTAGGGACTAGCGGGAGGGCCTATGAGCAGTTCTTC
CASSLGTSGRAYEQFF
>-|TRBV10-3|-|TRBJ1-2
TGTGCCATCAGGGAAATCACAGGGAACTATGGCTACACCTTC
CAIREITGNYGYTF
>-|TRBV5-1|-|TRBJ2-1
TGCGCCAGCAGCTTGGACATATACAATGAGCAGTTCTTC
CASSLDIYNEQFF
>-|TRBV3-1/TRBV3-2|-|TRBJ2-7
TGTGCCAGCAGCCTTCTTCTAAACGAGCAGTACTTC
CASSLLLNEQYF
>-|TRBV18|-|TRBJ2-1
TGTGCCAGCTCACCTCCCGGAGTAGCTGAGCAGTTCTTC
CASSPPGVAEQFF
>once|TRBV11-3|TRBD2|TRBJ2-2
TGTGCCAGCAGGATGGGACTAGCGGGGGCCGGGGAGCTGTTTTTT
CASRMGLAGAGELFF
>-|TRBV27|-|TRBJ2-7
TGTGCCAGCATGGGGGCATTGACCTACGAGCAGTACTTC
CASMGALTYEQYF
>-|TRBV12-2|-|TRBJ2-7
TGTGCAAGTCGCTTAGGGGGGGTTAAGGACGAGCAGTACTTC
CASRLGGVKDEQYF
>-|TRBV5-1|TRBD1|TRBJ1-1
TGCGCCAGCAGACAACAGGGGGCAGCGCTGGAAGCTTTCTTT
CASRQQGAALEAFF
>-|TRBV6-5|TRBD1|TRBJ2-7
TGTGCCAGCAGTTTACAGGGGGCAAGGAACGAGCAGTACTTC
CASSLQGARNEQYF
>-|TRBV4-1|TRBD1|TRBJ1-4
TGCGCCAGCAGCCCGGGACAGGGTAATGAAAAACTGTTTTTT
CASSPGQGNEKLFF
>-|TRBV10-3|-|TRBJ1-2
TGTGCCATGACACAGGGCCCTGGGGACGCTGGCTACACCTTC
CAMTQGPGDAGYTF
>-|TRBV15|-|TRBJ1-2
TGTGCCACCAGCAGAGCCCCAGGCTATGGCTACACCTTC
CATSRAPGYGYTF
>-|TRBV3-1/TRBV3-2|TRBD2|TRBJ2-5
TGTGCCAGCAGCCGGGTGGCTAGCGGGGGACAAGAGACCCAGTACTTC
CASSRVASGGQETQYF
>-|TRBV3-1/TRBV3-2|TRBD1|TRBJ1-2
TGTGCCAGCAGCCGAGGACAGGGGGCTAACTATGGCTACACCTTC
CASSRGQGANYGYTF
>-|TRBV13|TRBD1|TRBJ1-2
TGTGCCAGCAGCCTCCGGACAGGGCTTCGCTATGGCTACACCTTC
CASSLRTGLRYGYTF
>few|TRBV19|-|TRBJ2-2
TGTGCCAGTAACGCTAGGCGGGCCGGGGAGCTGTTTTTT
CASNARRAGELFF